The T cell receptor (beta chain) described here comes from a study of cytomegalovirus exposure and HLA in healthy donors. Study-level points and caveats: The study labeled 150 to 200 TCR beta chains cytomegalovirus-associated. Most observed TCR sequences were rare, whereas some public TCRs were detected in many donors.

J gave up 8 bases and V 3 bases, and 13 bases lay outside the gene matches. The CDR3 consists of 16 residues. In germline, CDR1 is KGHSH, CDR2 LQKENI. The PCR ran on 60 Vbeta and 13 Jbeta primers. Profiled with immunoSEQ multiplex PCR; TCRdb holds only in-frame clones, not every one. The sample records 90,000 to 100,000 clones, 65% to 85% being singletons. Concerning this clone itself: The antigen remains undetermined.

Specimen: PBMCs. The sequence derives from a man aged 50-59 years in good health and CMV-seronegative. This chain uses TRBV18 with TRBJ2-1; 7 bases agree with TRBD1. The CDR3 region has the DNA TGTGCCAGCTCACCTACGACCGGGACAGTATCCGATGAGCAGTTCTTC. It specifies CASSPTTGTVSDEQFF.